The 16 T cell receptor beta chains below come from one sample, sequenced in a study of CD8 T cell repertoires and HIV-1 epitope variants. Their antigens remain unidentified. Clones were read by immunoSEQ multiplex PCR, and TCRdb kept only the in-frame ones, dropping some. The table includes roughly 5,900 clones, over 60% detected once. The sequenced sample was cultured CD8+ T cells derived from PBMCs. These receptors all stem from a male donor with HIV.

The V and J genes are TRBV2 and TRBJ2-5; no reliable D call. V was shortened by 7 bases and J by 5 bases, with 11 bases between the two germline ends. CDR3 size: 12 residues. Germline CDR1 reads SNHLY; CDR2 reads FYNNEI. The CDR3 coding sequence is TGTGCCAGCAAATCGGGCTGGGAGACCCAGTACTTC. This sequence encodes CASKSGWETQYF. The variable domain in full, completed from reference TRBV2 and TRBJ2-5, reads EPEVTQTPSHQVTQMGQEVILRCVPISNHLYFYWYRQILGQKVEFLVSFYNNEISEKSEIFDDQFSVERPDGSNFTLKIRSTKLEDSAMYFCASKSGWETQYFGPGTRLLVL.

The chain uses TRBV6-6 and TRBJ2-7; 7 bases map to TRBD1. This CDR3 spans 13 amino acids. J gave up 5 bases and V 2 bases, and 3 bases lay outside the gene matches. Germline-derived CDR1 and CDR2 are MNHNY and SVGAGI (reference sequence). As DNA, the CDR3 is TGTGCCAGCAGTTACCAGGGGGTGAACGAGCAGTACTTC. Protein sequence: CASSYQGVNEQYF.

This clone was picked up one time. V is TRBV6-5 and J is TRBJ2-7; D is perhaps TRBD1 or TRBD2 (5 bases each). CDR3 length: 14 residues. Trimming pared 6 bases from V and 2 bases from J, leaving 14 bases between. CDR1 is MNHEY, CDR2 SVGAGI, per germline. DNA of the CDR3: TGTGCCAGCAGCCCCGGGGCGATTACCTACGAGCAGTACTTC. Its protein product is CASSPGAITYEQYF.

In regard to this clone: A read error may account for a junction end that differs from germline. The J gene is TRBJ2-1, the V gene TRBV5-4; tentatively, D is TRBD2 (6 bases). This CDR3 is 16 amino acids long. Germline V gene data show CDR1 as SGHNT and CDR2 as YYREEE (reference sequence). The CDR3 reads CASSSGGQGPYNEQFF. In DNA form, the CDR3 reads TGTGCCAGCAGCTCTGGAGGGCAGGGACCCTATAATGAGCAGTTCTTC. Combining the CDR3 with reference TRBV5-4 and TRBJ2-1 gives the whole variable domain ETGVTQSPTHLIKTRGQQVTLRCSSQSGHNTVSWYQQALGQGPQFIFQYYREEENGRGNFPPRFSGLQFPNYSSELNVNALELDDSALYLCASSSGGQGPYNEQFFGPGTRLTVL.

This chain joins TRBV7-2 and TRBJ1-1, with D maybe TRBD1 (5 bases). Trimming removed 3 bases from V and 1 base from J, with 9 bases in between. The CDR3 is 14 amino acids. Per germline, CDR1 SGHTA and CDR2 FQGNSA. CDR3 DNA: TGTGCCAGCAGCTTTCGACAGCCGAACACTGAAGCTTTCTTT. Amino acid sequence: CASSFRQPNTEAFF. The full variable domain, completed using reference TRBV7-2 and TRBJ1-1, is GAGVSQSPSNKVTEKGKDVELRCDPISGHTALYWYRQSLGQGLEFLIYFQGNSAPDKSGLPSDRFSAERTGGSVSTLTIQRTQQEDSAVYLCASSFRQPNTEAFFGQGTRLTVV.

The count of this clone is one. The gene calls are TRBV6-1 and TRBJ1-1; D remains ambiguous. The CDR3 loop spans 14 amino acids. Germline loops: CDR1 MNHNS, CDR2 SASEGT. With 2 bases removed from V and 7 bases from J, the gap between germline ends came to 14 bases. CDR3 nucleotide sequence: TGTGCCAGCAGTGAATGGGTCGGAGATTTTGAAGCTTTCTTT. This translates into CASSEWVGDFEAFF.

The CDR3 nucleotides are TGTGCCAGCAGCCAAGCAAGGCCTCCTTTCTTCTATGGCTACACCTTC. The encoded protein is CASSQARPPFFYGYTF. The chain has TRBV14 and TRBJ1-2; D uncertain. The CDR3 runs 16 residues. Germline CDR1 is SGHDN and CDR2 is FVKESK. V lost 1 base to trimming and J lost 4 bases, with 16 bases between them.

The CDR3 region is CARAHAGYQETQYF. The CDR3 nucleotides are TGTGCCAGGGCTCATGCGGGGTACCAAGAGACCCAGTACTTC. V is TRBV19 and J is TRBJ2-5; D possibly corresponds to TRBD2 (6 bases). Trimming left V 9 bases short and J 0 bases short, with 14 bases between. The CDR3 contains 14 residues. Germline CDR1 LNHDA, CDR2 SQIVND (reference sequence). Variable domain in full (rest from reference TRBV19 and TRBJ2-5): DGGITQSPKYLFRKEGQNVTLSCEQNLNHDAMYWYRQDPGQGLRLIYYSQIVNDFQKGDIAEGYSVSREKKESFPLTVTSAQKNPTAFYLCARAHAGYQETQYFGPGTRLLVL.

This clone was recorded once. The V call is TRBV28, the J call TRBJ1-1; the D gene is possibly TRBD1 (6 bases). The CDR3 length is 19 residues. The germline V gene encodes CDR1 MDHEN and CDR2 SYDVKM. V gave up 8 bases and J gave up 6 bases, with 34 bases separating them. The DNA for the CDR3 is TGTGCCAGCCACCGACCCCTACGACAGGTGATGGGAGATGGGCCTGAAGCTTTCTTT. As protein: CASHRPLRQVMGDGPEAFF.

The chain joins TRBV2 to TRBJ1-4, with D maybe TRBD1 (5 bases). From germline, CDR1 is SNHLY and CDR2 FYNNEI. This CDR3 is built from 15 residues. V was cut by 4 bases and J by 1 base, with 10 bases left in between. CDR3 sequence: CASSGGPGTNEKLFF. For the CDR3, the DNA is TGTGCCAGCAGTGGGGGCCCGGGAACTAATGAAAAACTGTTTTTT.

This clone was observed a few times. V is TRBV6-5 and J is TRBJ1-1; D is unclear. Germline CDR1 MNHEY, CDR2 SVGAGI. The CDR3 spans 14 residues. V was clipped by 11 bases and J by 4 bases, with 20 bases between them. CDR3 sequence (DNA): TGTGCCCCCAGATCTGTGTCTTTGGGCACTGAAGCTTTCTTT. This sequence encodes CAPRSVSLGTEAFF.

The chain links TRBV1 to TRBJ2-4; TRBD2 is the table's D call and was not checked against the DNA. TRBV1 is termed a pseudogene. The CDR3 runs 15 residues. In nucleotides, the CDR3 is TGCACCAGCAGCCAAGTTTCCGGGGATGGGGACATTCAGTACTTC. Encoded protein: CTSSQVSGDGDIQYF.

The rearrangement joins TRBV7-9 to TRBJ2-5; possibly TRBD2 for D (6 bases). The CDR3 has 14 residues. The germline CDR1 and CDR2 sequences are SEHNR and FQNEAQ (reference sequence). Trimming cost V 6 bases and J 4 bases, with 15 bases left between them. The CDR3 protein is CASRSASEGETQYF. The CDR3, as DNA: TGTGCCAGCAGATCCGCCTCGGAGGGAGAGACCCAGTACTTC. Full variable domain (remainder filled in from reference TRBV7-9 and TRBJ2-5): DTGVSQNPRHKITKRGQNVTFRCDPISEHNRLYWYRQTLGQGPEFLTYFQNEAQLEKSRLLSDRFSAERPKGSFSTLEIQRTEQGDSAMYLCASRSASEGETQYFGPGTRLLVL.

This chain joins TRBV6-6 and TRBJ1-4, with D possibly being TRBD1 (5 bases). From germline, CDR1 is MNHNY and CDR2 SVGAGI (reference sequence). Trimming removed 4 bases at V and 8 bases at J, with 11 bases between. CDR3 length: 13 amino acids. The CDR3 region is CASSSGREEKLFF. CDR3 bases: TGTGCCAGCAGTTCAGGCAGGGAAGAAAAACTGTTTTTT.

DNA for the CDR3: TGTGCCAGCAGCTTAGAGGCGGTAGAATATAGCAATGAGCAGTTCTTC. Translated: CASSLEAVEYSNEQFF. The rearrangement links TRBV7-8 to TRBJ2-1; no clear D. This CDR3 spans 16 amino acids. V shed 1 base and J shed 6 bases, with 16 bases lying between them. Germline loops: CDR1 SGHVS, CDR2 FQNEAQ.

The chain joins TRBV4-1 to TRBJ2-5, with D uncertain. CDR1 MGHRA and CDR2 YSYEKL come from the germline V gene. Trimming pared 4 bases from V and 0 bases from J, leaving 6 bases between. This CDR3 contains 13 residues. The chain's CDR3 is CASSLADQETQYF. The CDR3 DNA is TGCGCCAGCAGCCTCGCCGACCAAGAGACCCAGTACTTC.